The 27 T cell receptor beta chains below were found in one sample sequenced in a study of T cell responses to AZD1222 COVID-19 vaccine. Sequencing used immunoSEQ multiplex PCR; TCRdb keeps in-frame clones, though not all of them. The data show approximately 180,000 clones, with about nine tenths seen just once and 4.3% held by the top ten. The sequenced sample was peripheral blood, obtained 28 days after the second dose of the MenACWY control vaccine. Every receptor here comes from an adult who received the MenACWY meningococcal vaccine as a control.

A single count supports this clone. V is TRBV10-3 and J is TRBJ1-2, with a weak D call TRBD1 (5 bases). CDR1 and CDR2 from the germline V gene are ENHRY and SYGVKD. There are 14 residues in the CDR3. V dropped 1 base and J dropped 2 bases, with 8 bases sitting between them. The CDR3 coding sequence is TGTGCCATCAGTGAGTTAGAGGGGAACTATGGCTACACCTTC. Translation: CAISELEGNYGYTF.

This clone was found once. The gene calls are TRBV6-2 or TRBV6-3 and TRBJ2-5, with TRBD2 identical over 8 bases. The germline gives CDR1 MNHEY, CDR2 SVGEGT. The CDR3 has 15 residues. The V segment lost 8 bases and the J segment 5 bases; nucleotides outside the gene matches: 13. In DNA form, the CDR3 reads TGTGCCAGCGGCCCTACCGGGACTAGTGATGAGACCCAGTACTTC. Its translation: CASGPTGTSDETQYF.

As to this clone: This specimen includes other DNA sequences encoding the same CDR3. V usage is TRBV24-1 and J usage is TRBJ2-7, with 10 positions matching TRBD2. V trimming: 4 bases; J trimming: 0 bases; junction bases outside the gene matches: 2. The CDR3 sequence is 15 residues long. Germline assignment: CDR1 KGHDR and CDR2 SFDVKD. The CDR3 DNA reads TGTGCCACCAGTGACCCTAGCGGGGGCTCCTACGAGCAGTACTTC. This translates into CATSDPSGGSYEQYF.

V and J are TRBV18 and TRBJ1-2; D is possibly TRBD1 (6 bases). Germline-derived CDR1 and CDR2 are KGHSH and LQKENI. The CDR3 consists of 14 residues. The V gene lost 2 bases and the J gene lost 4 bases, with 11 bases spanning the gap. The DNA of the CDR3 is TGTGCCAGCTCACCAGGGGACACATCCTATGGCTACACCTTC. Translated: CASSPGDTSYGYTF.

V and J are TRBV30 and TRBJ2-7; 12 nucleotides line up with TRBD1. This CDR3 contains 16 residues. From germline, CDR1 is GTSNPN and CDR2 SVGIG (reference sequence). With 7 bases clipped from V and 4 bases from J, the junction kept 14 bases outside the gene matches. As DNA, the CDR3 is TGTGCCTCCTCGGGACAGGGGGCGCGGGGTTTTTACGAGCAGTACTTC. It codes for CASSGQGARGFYEQYF.

Here the CDR3 reads CAISSGIGGLNEKLFF. CDR3 nucleotides: TGTGCCATCAGTTCGGGCATAGGGGGCCTAAATGAAAAACTGTTTTTT. This chain uses TRBV10-3 with TRBJ1-4; TRBD1 matches at 7 bases. The germline V gene encodes CDR1 ENHRY and CDR2 SYGVKD. The ends lost 5 bases at V and 5 bases at J; junction bases unmatched: 11. The CDR3 extends over 16 amino acids.

This sequence joins TRBV4-1 and TRBJ2-6, with D hard to call. Per the germline V gene, CDR1 is MGHRA and CDR2 is YSYEKL. The CDR3 has 14 residues. V gave up 2 bases and J gave up 3 bases, with 5 bases separating them. CDR3 sequence (DNA): TGCGCCAGCAGCCAAAATTATGGGGCCAACGTCCTGACTTTC. Translated: CASSQNYGANVLTF.

The CDR3 DNA follows: TGTGCCAGCAGCGTCTCGGAAACTTCCTCTGGAAACACCATATATTTT. Its translation: CASSVSETSSGNTIYF. The chain employs TRBV11-1 and TRBJ1-3; no clear D. Germline CDR1 reads SGHAT; CDR2 reads FQDESV (reference sequence). The CDR3 has 16 amino acids. The V and J ends lost 5 bases and 0 bases respectively, with 14 bases between them.

The chain uses TRBV30 and TRBJ1-5; D gene ambiguous. The CDR3 sequence is 14 residues long. Trimming removed 0 bases at V and 6 bases at J, with 12 bases between. Germline V gives CDR1 GTSNPN, CDR2 SVGIG (reference sequence). The CDR3 loop is CAWSVHPGGQPQHF. CDR3 nucleotide sequence: TGTGCCTGGAGTGTACACCCAGGCGGTCAGCCCCAGCATTTT.

This clone came up once. This chain connects TRBV20-1 to TRBJ1-3; D remains unclear. Looked up from germline, CDR1 is DFQATT and CDR2 is SNEGSKA (reference sequence). Trimming left V 5 bases short and J 5 bases short, with 7 bases between. The CDR3 loop spans 11 amino acids. CDR3: CSAGIRNTIYF. The CDR3 nucleotides are TGCAGTGCTGGAATTCGAAACACCATATATTTT.

J is TRBJ1-3 and V is TRBV19, with D tentatively TRBD1 (5 bases). Germline values: CDR1 LNHDA, CDR2 SQIVND (reference sequence). The CDR3 length is 15 residues. The ends were cut back, 4 bases at V and 3 bases at J, with 13 bases in the middle. CDR3 in DNA: TGTGCCAGTAGTACCCGGACAAGAAATGGAAACACCATATATTTT. This sequence encodes CASSTRTRNGNTIYF.

A single count supports this clone. The chain combines TRBV5-1 with TRBJ2-7; 7 bases agree with TRBD1. After removal of 4 bases from V and 4 bases from J, the junction contained 2 bases not matched to a gene. Germline-derived CDR1 and CDR2 are SGHRS and YFSETQ. CDR3 size: 12 residues. In DNA form, the CDR3 reads TGCGCCAGCAGCCCACAGGGGTACGAGCAGTACTTC. Its protein product is CASSPQGYEQYF.

This chain uses TRBV28 with TRBJ2-5; no clear D gene. Trimming cost V 6 bases and J 0 bases, with 11 bases left between them. CDR1 and CDR2 (germline): MDHEN, SYDVKM. The CDR3 extends over 14 amino acids. CDR3 protein: CASSRTRNQETQYF. The DNA of the CDR3 is TGTGCCAGCAGCAGAACTCGGAACCAAGAGACCCAGTACTTC.

The gene calls are TRBV14 and TRBJ1-1; possibly TRBD1 for D (6 bases). Trimming pared 3 bases from V and 4 bases from J, leaving 18 bases between. Germline V gene sequence: CDR1 SGHDN, CDR2 FVKESK. The CDR3 has 16 amino acids. The CDR3 loop reads CASSHDLTGTGTEAFF. CDR3 coding DNA: TGTGCCAGCAGCCACGACCTAACAGGGACGGGCACTGAAGCTTTCTTT.

The V call is TRBV12-5, the J call TRBJ1-3; 10 bases map to TRBD1. J was trimmed by 3 bases and V by 6 bases; bases with no gene match: 8. CDR3 length: 16 residues. Germline V gives CDR1 LGHNT, CDR2 FRNRAP. The CDR3: CASGTGGVSGGNTIYF. In DNA, the CDR3 is TGTGCTAGTGGGACAGGGGGCGTTTCGGGTGGAAACACCATATATTTT.

V gene TRBV4-2 combines with J gene TRBJ2-7; 13 nucleotides match TRBD2. V lost 5 bases, J lost 7 bases, and 8 bases stayed unmatched. The CDR3 extends over 15 amino acids. Germline CDR1 LGHNA, CDR2 YNFKEQ. DNA for the CDR3: TGTGCCAGCAGCGCACTAGCGGGAGGGCCGAGGGAGCAGTACTTC. Translating it yields CASSALAGGPREQYF.

This chain links TRBV28 with TRBJ1-2, with TRBD1 identical over 9 bases. CDR3 length equals 15 residues. The ends lost 4 bases at V and 3 bases at J; junction bases unmatched: 6. Germline V gene sequence: CDR1 MDHEN, CDR2 SYDVKM. The CDR3 DNA is TGTGCCAGCAGTTCTCCGGGACAGGGAGACTATGGCTACACCTTC. It yields the protein CASSSPGQGDYGYTF.

The chain joins TRBV9 to TRBJ2-3; D may be TRBD1 (5 bases). The V and J ends lost 0 bases and 4 bases respectively, with 15 bases between them. The CDR3 has 16 residues. Looked up from germline, CDR1 is SGDLS and CDR2 is YYNGEE. In DNA form, the CDR3 reads TGTGCCAGCAGCGTAGATTGGGGCTTTGGGGCAGATACGCAGTATTTT. As protein: CASSVDWGFGADTQYF.

This clone was recorded once. The V and J genes are TRBV19 and TRBJ2-2; TRBD2 is a possible D gene (5 bases). Germline-derived CDR1 and CDR2 are LNHDA and SQIVND (reference sequence). The germline V and J ends were trimmed by 1 base and 5 bases, with 8 bases remaining between them. This CDR3 region has 14 residues. CDR3 sequence: CASSIGRETGELFF. The CDR3 DNA sequence: TGTGCCAGTAGTATAGGTAGGGAGACCGGGGAGCTGTTTTTT.

The V and J genes are TRBV6-5 and TRBJ1-5, with no clear D. The CDR3 has 14 residues. With 2 bases removed from V and 4 bases from J, the gap between germline ends came to 9 bases. Germline V gives CDR1 MNHEY, CDR2 SVGAGI. The CDR3 reads CASSYPETNQPQHF. CDR3 nucleotide sequence: TGTGCCAGCAGTTACCCGGAGACAAATCAGCCCCAGCATTTT.

This chain connects TRBV7-2 to TRBJ2-3, with a tentative D call TRBD1 (6 bases). Germline-derived CDR1 and CDR2 are SGHTA and FQGNSA. With 6 bases removed from V and 4 bases from J, the gap between germline ends came to 26 bases. The CDR3 has 18 residues. The CDR3 DNA is TGTGCCAGCAGTTCCGCCGTTCGGGGCCTAGGGGGTTCAGATACGCAGTATTTT. This translates into CASSSAVRGLGGSDTQYF. The entire variable domain, with the rest obtained from reference TRBV7-2 and TRBJ2-3, is as follows: GAGVSQSPSNKVTEKGKDVELRCDPISGHTALYWYRQSLGQGLEFLIYFQGNSAPDKSGLPSDRFSAERTGGSVSTLTIQRTQQEDSAVYLCASSSAVRGLGGSDTQYFGPGTRLTVL.

The count of this clone is one. CDR3 in DNA: TGTGCCAGCAGTTTAGACATGGGCTATGGCTACACCTTC. Residues: CASSLDMGYGYTF. V is TRBV6-4 and J is TRBJ1-2; D not resolved. CDR1 is MRHNA and CDR2 is SNTAGT in the germline V gene. The V end lost 5 bases, the J end lost 4 bases, and 11 bases lay between the germline ends. The CDR3 totals 13 residues.

The chain joins TRBV10-3 to TRBJ2-5; possible D gene TRBD2, 5 bases. Between the trimmed V and J ends, which lost 7 bases and 3 bases, there was a span of 18 bases. Germline V CDR1 and CDR2: ENHRY, SYGVKD. CDR3 length: 15 residues. This chain's CDR3 is CAINSPGKGEETQYF. CDR3 in DNA: TGTGCCATCAACTCCCCGGGGAAGGGTGAAGAGACCCAGTACTTC.

V gene TRBV25-1 combines with J gene TRBJ1-1; D is possibly TRBD1 (6 bases). Germline V gives CDR1 MGHDK, CDR2 SYGVNS. The CDR3 runs 16 residues. V lost 5 bases and J lost 0, with 16 bases in between. This CDR3 reads CASSQGGARMNTEAFF. CDR3 in DNA: TGTGCCAGCAGTCAAGGGGGGGCAAGGATGAACACTGAAGCTTTCTTT.

The chain carries TRBV7-2 and TRBJ2-3, with 12 bases that match TRBD2. The CDR3 spans 16 residues. Germline V gene sequence: CDR1 SGHTA, CDR2 FQGNSA. Trimming cost V 5 bases and J 5 bases; bases outside gene matches: 8. CDR3 sequence reads: CASSQGLAGFGDTQYF. The DNA for the CDR3 is TGTGCCAGCAGCCAAGGACTAGCGGGGTTCGGAGATACGCAGTATTTT.

V and J are TRBV2 and TRBJ1-1; TRBD1 matches at 9 bases. From germline, CDR1 is SNHLY and CDR2 FYNNEI. With 8 bases clipped from V and 6 bases from J, the junction kept 7 bases outside the gene matches. There are 13 residues in the CDR3. The DNA of the CDR3 is TGTGCCAGCCTCCGGGACAGGGCATCTGAAGCTTTCTTT. Its protein is CASLRDRASEAFF.

The V and J genes are TRBV6-5 and TRBJ1-2; D remains ambiguous. The CDR3 covers 13 residues. The V end lost 7 bases, the J end lost 0 bases, and 9 bases lay between the germline ends. Germline V gene sequence: CDR1 MNHEY, CDR2 SVGAGI. This chain's CDR3 is CASNGSPNYGYTF. The CDR3 DNA sequence: TGTGCCAGCAACGGGTCTCCTAACTATGGCTACACCTTC.